Below are 31 T cell receptor beta chains sequenced from a single sample in a study of OX40 agonist ivuxolimab in advanced cancers. Assay used: immunoSEQ multiplex PCR; TCRdb lists only in-frame clones, some missing. The sample contains more than 75,000 clones, about 88% of which appear only once. The source material was CD4+ or CD8+ T cells sorted from blood, sampled in a trial of the OX40 agonist ivuxolimab. Receptors were obtained from an adult with an advanced solid tumor such as melanoma, head and neck, liver or kidney cancer.

The chain joins TRBV21-1 to TRBJ2-1; TRBD2 was called by the table and not checked on the DNA. TRBV21-1 is marked as a pseudogene. The CDR3 totals 18 residues. CDR3 residues: CASSKDPSGRERNNEQFF. Here the CDR3 DNA reads TGTGCCAGCAGCAAAGACCCTAGCGGGAGGGAGCGTAACAATGAGCAGTTCTTC.

The genes are TRBV6-4 and TRBJ1-1, with 8 bases identical to TRBD1. V gave up 7 bases and J gave up 5 bases; unmatched junction bases: 6. CDR1 MRHNA and CDR2 SNTAGT come from the germline V gene. The CDR3 runs to 13 residues. CDR3 amino acids: CASKSQGATEAFF. Here the CDR3 DNA reads TGTGCCAGCAAGAGCCAGGGGGCAACTGAAGCTTTCTTT.

This clone came up once. The V and J genes are TRBV25-1 and TRBJ1-5; D unclear. This CDR3 has 14 amino acids. Germline V gives CDR1 MGHDK, CDR2 SYGVNS. The V and J ends lost 5 bases and 4 bases respectively, with 12 bases between them. CDR3 amino acids: CASSPGFRNQPQHF. CDR3 nucleotide sequence: TGTGCCAGCAGTCCTGGGTTTCGGAATCAGCCCCAGCATTTT. The full variable domain, its missing parts supplied by reference TRBV25-1 and TRBJ1-5, is EADIYQTPRYLVIGTGKKITLECSQTMGHDKMYWYQQDPGMELHLIHYSYGVNSTEKGDLSSESTVSRIRTEHFPLTLESARPSHTSQYLCASSPGFRNQPQHFGDGTRLSIL.

This clone was observed a single time. The chain links TRBV2 to TRBJ2-7, with 12 positions matching TRBD1. CDR3 size: 16 residues. Germline lookup yields CDR1 SNHLY and CDR2 FYNNEI. V was pared by 3 bases and J by 1 base, with 4 bases of the junction left unmatched. The CDR3 reads CASSEGQGASSYEQYF. The CDR3 nucleotides read TGTGCCAGCAGTGAGGGACAGGGGGCAAGTTCCTACGAGCAGTACTTC.

The V call is TRBV29-1, the J call TRBJ2-1; D possibly corresponds to TRBD2 (5 bases). Looked up from germline, CDR1 is SQVTM and CDR2 is ANQGSEA. The length of the CDR3 is 11 residues. V lost 7 bases to trimming and J lost 3 bases, with 7 bases between them. CDR3: CSAGSYNEQFF. The CDR3 DNA reads as TGCAGCGCTGGGAGCTACAATGAGCAGTTCTTC.

This chain joins TRBV10-1 and TRBJ2-1, with D possibly being TRBD2 (6 bases). V shed 1 base and J shed 13 bases, with 11 bases lying between them. CDR3 length: 12 residues. From germline, CDR1 is WNHNN and CDR2 SYGVQD (reference sequence). CDR3 bases: TGCGCCAGCAGTGAGTATGCGGGGTATCAGTTCTTC. This encodes CASSEYAGYQFF.

V and J are TRBV6-5 and TRBJ2-1; 8 bases align to TRBD1. Germline lookup yields CDR1 MNHEY and CDR2 SVGAGI. CDR3 length: 13 residues. The junction had 8 bases not matched to a gene; V was cut back by 6 bases and J by 10 bases. Here the CDR3 DNA reads TGTGCCAGCAGCCCGGACAGGGTACGGGAGCAGTTCTTC. It translates to CASSPDRVREQFF.

V usage is TRBV7-9 and J usage is TRBJ2-7; 8 nucleotides line up with TRBD1. The CDR3 runs to 14 residues. J gave up 5 bases and V 5 bases, and 8 bases lay outside the gene matches. The germline V gene encodes CDR1 SEHNR and CDR2 FQNEAQ (reference sequence). The CDR3 region has the DNA TGTGCCAGCAGCCGGACAGGGAATCGCGACGAGCAGTACTTC. This gives the protein CASSRTGNRDEQYF.

This clone was observed a few times. The rearrangement joins TRBV7-6 to TRBJ2-1; the match to TRBD2 covers 9 bases. This CDR3 spans 20 amino acids. Germline values: CDR1 SGHVS, CDR2 FNYEAQ. V shed 1 base and J 3 bases; nucleotides not matched to a gene: 16. CDR3 in amino acids: CASSLVGPRVAGAIYNEQFF. The CDR3 DNA reads TGTGCCAGCAGCTTAGTGGGGCCCCGCGTAGCGGGGGCTATCTACAATGAGCAGTTCTTC.

The CDR3, as DNA: TGTGCCAGCAGCCAAGAGGGACTCCTCCGTGGGCAGTACTTC. Residues: CASSQEGLLRGQYF. This chain joins TRBV4-2 and TRBJ2-7; a possible D gene is TRBD2 (6 bases). Germline CDR1 is LGHNA and CDR2 is YNFKEQ. V was trimmed by 0 bases and J by 9 bases, leaving 15 bases between them. The CDR3 has 14 residues.

The V call is TRBV7-3, the J call TRBJ2-1; 9 bases are shared with TRBD2. The CDR3 loop spans 16 amino acids. The J segment lost 8 bases and the V segment lost 1 base, leaving 9 bases of the junction unmatched. Germline assignment: CDR1 SGHTA and CDR2 FQGTGA. The CDR3 nucleotides read TGTGCCAGCAGCTTAAGGGCTAGCGGGATTAAGGATGAGCAGTTCTTC. Its translation is CASSLRASGIKDEQFF.

V and J are TRBV18 and TRBJ1-5; 7 bases are shared with TRBD1. Looked up from germline, CDR1 is KGHSH and CDR2 is LQKENI. J gave up 2 bases and V 6 bases, and 4 bases lay outside the gene matches. The CDR3 has 14 residues. The CDR3 nucleotides read TGTGCCAGCTCCCTAACAGGGGGCAATCAGCCCCAGCATTTT. Its translation: CASSLTGGNQPQHF.

The CDR3 region is CASTSRVLNTGELFF. Here the CDR3 DNA reads TGTGCCAGCACGTCCCGGGTCTTGAACACCGGGGAGCTGTTTTTT. This chain uses TRBV11-2 with TRBJ2-2; D gene uncertain. Trimming stripped 7 bases from V and 1 base from J, with 13 bases between. Per germline, CDR1 SGHAT and CDR2 FQNNGV. The CDR3 contains 15 residues.

The chain links TRBV18 to TRBJ2-1, with D tentatively TRBD2 (5 bases). CDR1 and CDR2 from the germline V gene are KGHSH and LQKENI. The germline V and J ends were trimmed by 0 bases and 9 bases, with 15 bases remaining between them. This CDR3 is built from 15 residues. CDR3 sequence (DNA): TGTGCCAGCTCACCACCGCGGGTCTTCTGGAGTGAGCAGTTCTTC. Translating it yields CASSPPRVFWSEQFF.

The chain is built from TRBV5-4 and TRBJ1-2; 7 bases fit TRBD1. CDR1 and CDR2 from the germline V gene are SGHNT and YYREEE (reference sequence). The CDR3 sequence is 16 residues long. The junction had 13 bases not matched to a gene; V was cut back by 4 bases and J by 4 bases. The CDR3: CASSGMDTQGSYGYTF. In nucleotides, the CDR3 is TGTGCCAGCAGCGGGATGGACACACAGGGGAGCTATGGCTACACCTTC.

The genes are TRBV6-1 and TRBJ1-2; D is unresolved. The V gene lost 6 bases and the J gene lost 4 bases, with 24 bases spanning the gap. The CDR3 runs 17 residues. CDR1 and CDR2 (germline): MNHNS, SASEGT. CDR3 DNA: TGTGCCAGCAGGGAACACGGCCCCCCTAATAGGGTCTATGGCTACACCTTC. Amino acid sequence: CASREHGPPNRVYGYTF.

This clone turned up a few times. The chain joins TRBV18 to TRBJ2-1; 8 bases are shared with TRBD2. Germline CDR1 is KGHSH and CDR2 is LQKENI. The CDR3 runs to 16 residues. The ends lost 4 bases at V and 5 bases at J; junction bases unmatched: 10. This chain's CDR3 is CASSQPNSGEHNEQFF. The CDR3 region has the DNA TGTGCCAGCTCACAGCCTAATAGCGGGGAACACAATGAGCAGTTCTTC.

This chain links TRBV19 with TRBJ1-4, with TRBD1 matching over 11 bases. Germline-derived CDR1 and CDR2 are LNHDA and SQIVND (reference sequence). V lost 6 bases, J lost 6 bases, and 12 bases stayed unmatched. The CDR3 is 17 residues long. DNA of the CDR3: TGTGCCAGTAGACTCGCCGGGACAGGGGGTACGGATGAAAAACTGTTTTTT. It translates to CASRLAGTGGTDEKLFF.

About this clone itself: At one boundary the junction diverges from the germline segment, which might be a read error. V usage is TRBV5-4 and J usage is TRBJ1-2, with D possibly matching TRBD1 (6 bases). CDR3 length: 14 amino acids. CDR1 is SGHNT and CDR2 is YYREEE in the germline V gene (reference sequence). Written as DNA, the CDR3 is TGTGCCAGCACCTTGGGGGCAGGGGCCTATGGCTACACCTTC. Its protein product is CASTLGAGAYGYTF. Supplemented by reference TRBV5-4 and TRBJ1-2, the full variable domain reads ETGVTQSPTHLIKTRGQQVTLRCSSQSGHNTVSWYQQALGQGPQFIFQYYREEENGRGNFPPRFSGLQFPNYSSELNVNALELDDSALYLCASTLGAGAYGYTFGSGTRLTVV.

The chain is built from TRBV13 and TRBJ1-2; D gene unclear. V lost 5 bases, J lost 4 bases, and 17 bases lay in between. CDR1 and CDR2 (germline): PRHDT, FYEKMQ (reference sequence). The CDR3 runs 15 residues. The CDR3 bases are TGTGCCAGCAGCCCGAAGAGGTGGGTGACCTATGGCTACACCTTC. Its protein is CASSPKRWVTYGYTF.

This chain links TRBV6-1 with TRBJ2-7; D not certain. With 8 bases removed from V and 5 bases from J, the gap between germline ends came to 19 bases. Looked up from germline, CDR1 is MNHNS and CDR2 is SASEGT. The CDR3 totals 14 residues. The CDR3 DNA sequence: TGTGCCAGCGATTTAGGAAGCTCCCAACACGAGCAGTACTTC. Its translation: CASDLGSSQHEQYF.

The rearrangement links TRBV6-5 to TRBJ2-3, with D possibly matching TRBD1 (5 bases). The V gene's germline CDR1 is MNHEY and CDR2 SVGAGI. V lost 8 bases and J lost 4, with 19 bases in between. The CDR3 consists of 15 residues. This chain's CDR3 is CASGQGVPLPDTQYF. The CDR3 DNA follows: TGTGCCAGCGGCCAGGGTGTCCCTCTTCCAGATACGCAGTATTTT.

V gene TRBV27 combines with J gene TRBJ1-1; D might be TRBD1 (5 bases). Trimming shortened V by 2 bases and J by 10 bases, and 14 bases separated the two germline ends. The CDR3 is 13 residues long. Germline V gene lookup returns CDR1 MNHEY and CDR2 SMNVEV (reference sequence). CDR3 amino acids: CASSLIGGVGAFF. CDR3 sequence (DNA): TGTGCCAGCAGTTTAATTGGGGGAGTTGGAGCTTTCTTT.

The J gene is TRBJ1-5, the V gene TRBV5-1; 8 bases match TRBD1. CDR3 length: 14 residues. Trimming took 4 bases from V and 3 from J; bases not matched to a gene: 3. Germline CDR1 is SGHRS and CDR2 is YFSETQ. CDR3 coding DNA: TGCGCCAGCAGCCTGACAGGGGACAATCAGCCCCAGCATTTT. It specifies CASSLTGDNQPQHF.

This clone is a singleton in its sample. The chain has TRBV11-2 and TRBJ1-3, with D uncertain. Deletions cut 0 bases from V and 9 bases from J, with 6 bases between. The CDR3 sequence is 12 residues long. Germline lookup yields CDR1 SGHAT and CDR2 FQNNGV. As DNA, the CDR3 is TGTGCCAGCAGCTTAGAGGCAGGCACCATATATTTT. It is translated as CASSLEAGTIYF.

The chain joins TRBV7-2 to TRBJ2-5; 7 bases fit TRBD1. The CDR3 has 13 residues. Germline V gives CDR1 SGHTA, CDR2 FQGNSA. After removal of 4 bases from V and 5 bases from J, the junction contained 4 bases not matched to a gene. CDR3 DNA: TGTGCCAGCAGCTGGGGACAGTGGGAGACCCAGTACTTC. Translation: CASSWGQWETQYF.

V gene TRBV11-2 combines with J gene TRBJ1-1, with D perhaps matching TRBD1 (5 bases). There are 16 residues in the CDR3. V was trimmed by 2 bases and J by 5 bases, leaving 18 bases between them. CDR1 SGHAT and CDR2 FQNNGV come from the germline V gene. The CDR3 bases are TGTGCCAGCAGCTTAAACCCCCGGGGGGGGAAGACTGAAGCTTTCTTT. Translated, it gives CASSLNPRGGKTEAFF.

This clone was detected once. J is TRBJ1-5 and V is TRBV4-1; TRBD1 agrees at 7 bases. The CDR3 loop spans 16 amino acids. Germline CDR1 and CDR2: MGHRA and YSYEKL. V lost 7 bases to trimming and J lost 1 base; unmatched junction nucleotides: 10. CDR3: CASTSTTGKSNQPQHF. CDR3 coding DNA: TGCGCCAGCACTTCGACGACAGGGAAAAGCAATCAGCCCCAGCATTTT.

V usage is TRBV5-6 and J usage is TRBJ2-5; D uncertain. Trimming removed 4 bases from V and 0 bases from J, with 7 bases in between. Germline-derived CDR1 and CDR2 are SGHDT and YYEEEE. There are 13 residues in the CDR3. CDR3 in amino acids: CASSAADQETQYF. The CDR3 coding sequence is TGTGCCAGCAGCGCTGCGGACCAAGAGACCCAGTACTTC. The whole variable domain, remainder taken from reference TRBV5-6 and TRBJ2-5, is DAGVTQSPTHLIKTRGQQVTLRCSPKSGHDTVSWYQQALGQGPQFIFQYYEEEERQRGNFPDRFSGHQFPNYSSELNVNALLLGDSALYLCASSAADQETQYFGPGTRLLVL.

The J gene is TRBJ1-2, the V gene TRBV5-4; 8 bases map to TRBD1. V gave up 3 bases and J gave up 3 bases; unmatched junction bases: 1. This CDR3 comprises 13 residues. The germline CDR1 and CDR2 sequences are SGHNT and YYREEE (reference sequence). As DNA, the CDR3 is TGTGCCAGCAGCTCACAGGGGGACTATGGCTACACCTTC. This translates into CASSSQGDYGYTF.

The rearrangement uses TRBV2 and TRBJ2-4, with unresolved D. Germline V gene sequence: CDR1 SNHLY, CDR2 FYNNEI. The germline V and J ends were trimmed by 3 bases and 0 bases, with 12 bases remaining between them. The CDR3 totals 16 residues. CDR3 region: CASSDISGLAKNIQYF. The CDR3 DNA follows: TGTGCCAGCAGTGATATATCTGGGCTAGCCAAAAACATTCAGTACTTC.